What follows are 7 T cell receptor beta chains derived from one specimen sequenced in a study of blood T cell repertoires in COVID-19. Some clones are missing from TCRdb's copy, which holds only in-frame ones; the method was immunoSEQ multiplex PCR. The sample carries some 350,000 clones, around 87% recorded once. Material for sequencing was PBMCs or T cells enriched from blood (not recorded which). These receptors came from a woman between 25 and 40 years old who had recovered from COVID-19.

This clone was seen just once. The CDR3 loop is CASSQVPGQGPGELFF. CDR3 in DNA: TGCGCCAGCAGCCAAGTACCGGGACAGGGGCCCGGGGAGCTGTTTTTT. The J gene is TRBJ2-2, the V gene TRBV4-3, with 10 bases matching TRBD1. The CDR3 length is 16 residues. In germline, CDR1 is LGHNA, CDR2 YSLEER. The V segment lost 1 base and the J segment 6 bases; nucleotides outside the gene matches: 5.

The J gene is TRBJ2-5, the V gene TRBV6-7, with D maybe TRBD2 (6 bases). TRBV6-7 falls under the ORF class, with uncertain function. CDR3 size: 16 residues. V was clipped by 5 bases and J by 0 bases, with 16 bases between them. Written as DNA, the CDR3 is TGTGCCAGCAGTCCCGACCCTGCGGGGTACCAAGAGACCCAGTACTTC. This codes for CASSPDPAGYQETQYF.

The rearrangement uses TRBV11-2 and TRBJ2-3; TRBD2 agrees at 7 bases. Germline values: CDR1 SGHAT, CDR2 FQNNGV. This CDR3 is built from 12 residues. The ends lost 5 bases at V and 7 bases at J; junction bases unmatched: 3. CDR3 sequence reads: CASSLGGNTQYF. In DNA, the CDR3 is TGTGCCAGCAGCCTGGGGGGGAATACGCAGTATTTT.

The chain carries TRBV7-3 and TRBJ2-3, with 10 bases that match TRBD1. Germline CDR1 SGHTA, CDR2 FQGTGA. V dropped 2 bases and J dropped 2; count of bases not matched to a gene: 4. The CDR3 covers 16 residues. This CDR3 is CASSLDRGPDTDTQYF. As DNA, the CDR3 is TGTGCCAGCAGCTTAGACAGGGGGCCAGACACAGATACGCAGTATTTT.

The V gene is TRBV11-2, the J gene TRBJ2-3, with a possible D match to TRBD2 (7 bases). Germline values: CDR1 SGHAT, CDR2 FQNNGV. V dropped 5 bases and J dropped 3 bases, with 21 bases sitting between them. This CDR3 comprises 17 residues. The CDR3 region is CASSPSLGGPGTDTQYF. CDR3 DNA: TGTGCCAGCAGCCCAAGTCTGGGGGGGCCGGGTACAGATACGCAGTATTTT. The variable domain in full, completed from reference TRBV11-2 and TRBJ2-3, reads EAGVAQSPRYKIIEKRQSVAFWCNPISGHATLYWYQQILGQGPKLLIQFQNNGVVDDSQLPKDRFSAERLKGVDSTLKIQPAKLEDSAVYLCASSPSLGGPGTDTQYFGPGTRLTVL.

This chain joins TRBV9 and TRBJ1-2, with D unclear. The CDR3 totals 12 residues. V dropped 0 bases and J dropped 8 bases, with 8 bases sitting between them. Per the germline V gene, CDR1 is SGDLS and CDR2 is YYNGEE. CDR3 DNA: TGTGCCAGCAGCGTAGTTCGGGGAGGCTACACCTTC. Protein product: CASSVVRGGYTF.

The rearrangement joins TRBV5-1 to TRBJ2-1; D gene ambiguous. The germline V gene has CDR1 SGHRS and CDR2 YFSETQ. V gave up 0 bases and J gave up 6 bases, with 13 bases separating them. This CDR3 contains 15 residues. Here the CDR3 reads CASSLVSPPGNEQFF. The CDR3 DNA is TGCGCCAGCAGCTTGGTTTCCCCTCCCGGCAATGAGCAGTTCTTC.